These 27 T cell receptor beta chains came from one sample sequenced in a study of T-cell memory formation after mild COVID-19. Each CDR3 protein is one row after TCRdb ran MiXCR on the 5' RACE reads. This sample carries 250,000 to 350,000 distinct CDR3 sequences, approximately 20% of them seen once, and the ten largest clones take 20% to 25%. Sequenced input: PBMCs or a T cell subset sorted from them (not recorded which). These receptors came from a man aged 18 to 30 who had mild COVID-19 (a few samples of this study predate the infection). Cell type and time point are not known.

In its sample, this clonotype was seen a few times. The chain is built from TRBV4-3 and TRBJ1-2, with D maybe TRBD1 (6 bases). Germline V gene lookup returns CDR1 LGHNA and CDR2 YSLEER. The V gene lost 3 bases and the J gene lost 3 bases, with 8 bases spanning the gap. The CDR3 length is 13 residues. CDR3 DNA: TGCGCCAGCAGCCAGGACAGCTACTATGGCTACACCTTC. This gives the protein CASSQDSYYGYTF.

This clonotype was detected a few times. The V and J genes are TRBV7-2 and TRBJ1-4; D unresolved. The CDR3 extends over 12 amino acids. Germline CDR1 and CDR2: SGHTA and FQGNSA. V was trimmed by 3 bases and J by 7 bases, leaving 6 bases between them. The chain's CDR3 is CASSFTVEKLFF. In nucleotides, the CDR3 is TGTGCCAGCAGCTTCACGGTTGAAAAACTGTTTTTT.

The rearrangement uses TRBV4-1 and TRBJ2-2; D not certain. CDR1 and CDR2 from the germline V gene are MGHRA and YSYEKL. The CDR3 is 15 residues long. The V and J ends lost 1 base and 5 bases respectively, with 11 bases between them. As DNA, the CDR3 is TGCGCCAGCAGCCAAGCGCAGTCCGGAACCGGGGAGCTGTTTTTT. Its protein is CASSQAQSGTGELFF.

This clonotype was seen many times. This rearrangement joins TRBV20-1 to TRBJ1-2, with unresolved D. V was trimmed by 1 base and J by 5 bases, leaving 14 bases between them. Per the germline V gene, CDR1 is DFQATT and CDR2 is SNEGSKA (reference sequence). This CDR3 has 14 amino acids. CDR3 loop: CSARAFQETYGYTF. CDR3 in DNA: TGCAGTGCTAGAGCCTTTCAGGAGACATATGGCTACACCTTC.

The chain employs TRBV4-1 and TRBJ2-1; 9 nucleotides align to TRBD2. Germline CDR1 and CDR2: MGHRA and YSYEKL. The CDR3 spans 16 residues. V shed 7 bases and J 4 bases; nucleotides not matched to a gene: 11. DNA for the CDR3: TGCGCCAGCAATCCTAGCGGCGGGGGGGCTTACAATGAGCAGTTCTTC. The encoded protein is CASNPSGGGAYNEQFF.

This clonotype was seen repeatedly, ten times or more. The V gene is TRBV6-5, the J gene TRBJ2-3; TRBD1 matches at 10 bases. Germline values: CDR1 MNHEY, CDR2 SVGAGI. The CDR3 length is 17 residues. Trimming took 5 bases from V and 4 from J; bases not matched to a gene: 12. CDR3 in DNA: TGTGCCAGCAGTCCCCAGTTGACAGGGGGCAGTCCAGATACGCAGTATTTT. Translation gives CASSPQLTGGSPDTQYF.

This clonotype showed up just a few times. The chain links TRBV20-1 to TRBJ2-7; maybe TRBD1 (5 bases). V gave up 0 bases and J gave up 2 bases, with 14 bases separating them. This CDR3 contains 15 residues. Germline CDR1 DFQATT, CDR2 SNEGSKA (reference sequence). In nucleotides, the CDR3 is TGCAGTGCTAGAGATCGCAGGGCAGCTGCCTACGAGCAGTACTTC. It translates to CSARDRRAAAYEQYF.

This clonotype was found a few times. The chain has TRBV11-2 and TRBJ1-2; D unclear. Germline loops: CDR1 SGHAT, CDR2 FQNNGV. The CDR3 is made up of 13 amino acids. The ends were cut back, 3 bases at V and 8 bases at J, with 13 bases in the middle. In nucleotides, the CDR3 is TGTGCCAGCAGCTTCTATAGGGCCGTCGGCTACACCTTC. Its translation: CASSFYRAVGYTF.

The CDR3 region has the DNA TGTGCCAGCAGCCAAGATGCGGACGGGGCCGCGTTATGGAGCACTGAAGCTTTCTTT. This sequence encodes CASSQDADGAALWSTEAFF. V gene TRBV3-1 combines with J gene TRBJ1-1; perhaps TRBD1 as D (5 bases). The ends were cut back, 0 bases at V and 4 bases at J, with 24 bases in the middle. The germline V gene encodes CDR1 LGHDT and CDR2 YNNKEL (reference sequence). The CDR3 contains 19 residues.

The chain has TRBV29-1 and TRBJ1-5; tentatively, D is TRBD1 (5 bases). CDR3 length: 11 residues. Trimming stripped 6 bases from V and 4 bases from J, with 7 bases between. Germline CDR1 reads SQVTM; CDR2 reads ANQGSEA. CDR3 sequence reads: CSVGGNQPQHF. The CDR3 DNA sequence: TGCAGCGTGGGGGGGAATCAGCCCCAGCATTTT.

The chain employs TRBV29-1 and TRBJ2-5, with D possibly TRBD1 on 6 matching bases. The CDR3 totals 13 residues. The V end lost 1 base, the J end lost 1 base, and 7 bases lay between the germline ends. Germline V gives CDR1 SQVTM, CDR2 ANQGSEA. The CDR3 protein is CSVEVGAQETQYF. The CDR3 nucleotides read TGCAGCGTTGAAGTGGGGGCCCAAGAGACCCAGTACTTC. Full variable domain (rest looked up from reference TRBV29-1 and TRBJ2-5): SAVISQKPSRDICQRGTSLTIQCQVDSQVTMMFWYRQQPGQSLTLIATANQGSEATYESGFVIDKFPISRPNLTFSTLTVSNMSPEDSSIYLCSVEVGAQETQYFGPGTRLLVL.

V and J are TRBV5-1 and TRBJ2-1, with 10 bases matching TRBD1. This CDR3 is built from 15 residues. V lost 2 bases to trimming and J lost 6 bases; unmatched junction nucleotides: 5. The germline V gene encodes CDR1 SGHRS and CDR2 YFSETQ. This CDR3 is CASSLGTGARNEQFF. The CDR3 DNA reads TGCGCCAGCAGCTTAGGGACAGGGGCCCGCAATGAGCAGTTCTTC.

This clonotype was counted between two and nine times. This chain uses TRBV4-1 with TRBJ1-5; D is possibly TRBD1 (5 bases). Germline lookup yields CDR1 MGHRA and CDR2 YSYEKL. The CDR3 length is 17 residues. Trimming took 4 bases from V and 7 from J, leaving 23 bases between them. CDR3 in DNA: TGCGCCAGCAGCCCGACGACCGGGGCAGGAGGAGGCCAGCCCCAGCATTTT. It specifies CASSPTTGAGGGQPQHF.

This chain uses TRBV7-9 with TRBJ2-1; a weak D match, TRBD2 (6 bases). Germline CDR1 SEHNR, CDR2 FQNEAQ (reference sequence). The V end was cut by 1 base, the J end by 7 bases, with 14 bases between. The CDR3 is 15 amino acids. DNA for the CDR3: TGTGCCAGCAGCTTAGTACCGGGACTCTCGAATGAGCAGTTCTTC. This encodes CASSLVPGLSNEQFF.

The chain uses TRBV5-1 and TRBJ1-6; D unresolved. CDR3 length equals 13 residues. In germline, CDR1 is SGHRS, CDR2 YFSETQ. Between the trimmed V and J ends, which lost 1 base and 7 bases, there was a span of 6 bases. In nucleotides, the CDR3 is TGCGCCAGCAGCTTGATCGGGAATTCACCCCTCCACTTT. Its protein product is CASSLIGNSPLHF.

This clonotype has just a few counts. CDR3 sequence (DNA): TGTGCCAGCAGCTCGGGGTGGGGGATCGTGAATGTTCGCTACACCTTC. Protein product: CASSSGWGIVNVRYTF. The chain recombines TRBV7-2 with TRBJ1-2; weak D call: TRBD1 (5 bases). CDR1 and CDR2 from the germline V gene are SGHTA and FQGNSA. The ends were cut back, 4 bases at V and 9 bases at J, with 24 bases in the middle. There are 16 residues in the CDR3.

The V call is TRBV7-8, the J call TRBJ1-6; D is unresolved. Looked up from germline, CDR1 is SGHVS and CDR2 is FQNEAQ. The CDR3 runs 16 residues. Trimming removed 5 bases at V and 8 bases at J, with 19 bases between. The CDR3 DNA reads TGTGCCAGCAGCCCCGCGGGCACGCCACGCGATTCACCCCTCCACTTT. This encodes CASSPAGTPRDSPLHF.

This clonotype came up a few times. The chain employs TRBV15 and TRBJ2-5; 8 nucleotides align to TRBD2. The CDR3 length is 16 residues. V trimming: 0 bases; J trimming: 2 bases; junction bases outside the gene matches: 5. Germline V CDR1 and CDR2: LNHNV, YYDKDF (reference sequence). For the CDR3, the DNA is TGTGCCACCAGCAGAGATAAAAGCGGGGGACAAGAGACCCAGTACTTC. It encodes CATSRDKSGGQETQYF. Full variable domain (outside the CDR3, taken from reference TRBV15 and TRBJ2-5): DAMVIQNPRYQVTQFGKPVTLSCSQTLNHNVMYWYQQKSSQAPKLLFHYYDKDFNNEADTPDNFQSRRPNTSFCFLDIRSPGLGDTAMYLCATSRDKSGGQETQYFGPGTRLLVL.

The chain combines TRBV7-3 with TRBJ2-1; possibly TRBD2 for D (6 bases). This CDR3 is built from 14 residues. The V end was cut by 1 base, the J end by 12 bases, with 16 bases between. Germline V gene lookup returns CDR1 SGHTA and CDR2 FQGTGA. The CDR3 loop is CASSLNGRNRSQFF. The CDR3 nucleotides read TGTGCCAGCAGCTTAAATGGGAGGAACAGGTCGCAGTTCTTC.

This chain uses TRBV6-6 with TRBJ2-7; D is uncertain. The CDR3 loop spans 13 amino acids. Germline V lookup: CDR1 MNHNY, CDR2 SVGAGI (reference sequence). Trimming stripped 2 bases from V and 6 bases from J, with 11 bases between. The DNA of the CDR3 is TGTGCCAGCAGTTACGATGGGGAATGCGAGCAGTACGTC. This gives the protein CASSYDGECEQYV.

This clonotype has just a few counts. V gene TRBV7-6 combines with J gene TRBJ2-7; D gene unclear. The CDR3 runs to 14 residues. Trimming pared 5 bases from V and 2 bases from J, leaving 13 bases between. Looked up from germline, CDR1 is SGHVS and CDR2 is FNYEAQ. The CDR3: CASSPSGPTYEQYF. As DNA, the CDR3 is TGTGCCAGCAGCCCTAGTGGACCCACCTACGAGCAGTACTTC. Full variable domain (rest looked up from reference TRBV7-6 and TRBJ2-7): GAGVSQSPRYKVTKRGQDVALRCDPISGHVSLYWYRQALGQGPEFLTYFNYEAQQDKSGLPNDRFSAERPEGSISTLTIQRTEQRDSAMYRCASSPSGPTYEQYFGPGTRLTVT.

V is TRBV10-3 and J is TRBJ1-6, with D perhaps matching TRBD1 (6 bases). CDR3 size: 13 residues. CDR1 and CDR2 from the germline V gene are ENHRY and SYGVKD. The V end lost 6 bases, the J end lost 9 bases, and 12 bases lay between the germline ends. CDR3 sequence (DNA): TGTGCCATCAGAACAGGGTCTCGTTCACCCCTCCACTTT. Its protein product is CAIRTGSRSPLHF.

This clonotype was found a few times. The J gene is TRBJ2-5, the V gene TRBV7-9, with 13 bases aligning to TRBD2. J gave up 3 bases and V 5 bases, and 6 bases lay outside the gene matches. This CDR3 is built from 16 residues. Germline CDR1 is SEHNR and CDR2 is FQNEAQ (reference sequence). The CDR3 nucleotides are TGTGCCAGCAGCGAGCCCGGGACTAGCGGGGAAGAGACCCAGTACTTC. This translates into CASSEPGTSGEETQYF. The whole variable domain, remainder taken from reference TRBV7-9 and TRBJ2-5, is DTGVSQNPRHKITKRGQNVTFRCDPISEHNRLYWYRQTLGQGPEFLTYFQNEAQLEKSRLLSDRFSAERPKGSFSTLEIQRTEQGDSAMYLCASSEPGTSGEETQYFGPGTRLLVL.

This rearrangement joins TRBV7-3 to TRBJ2-4; D perhaps matches TRBD2 (6 bases). This CDR3 has 15 amino acids. The germline gives CDR1 SGHTA, CDR2 FQGTGA. V was cut by 3 bases and J by 8 bases, with 17 bases left in between. The CDR3 region is CASSFTPGGPDIQYF. Here the CDR3 DNA reads TGTGCCAGCAGCTTCACTCCCGGGGGACCCGACATTCAGTACTTC.

The CDR3 is CSARKDRESPLHF. CDR3 coding DNA: TGCAGTGCTAGAAAGGACAGGGAATCACCCCTCCACTTT. The chain uses TRBV20-1 and TRBJ1-6, with 8 bases lining up with TRBD1. CDR1 and CDR2 (germline): DFQATT, SNEGSKA (reference sequence). The CDR3 covers 13 residues. J lost 10 bases, V lost 2 bases, and 4 bases had no gene match.

The chain combines TRBV7-9 with TRBJ1-1; a weak D match, TRBD1 (5 bases). V was pared by 6 bases and J by 4 bases, with 12 bases between. Germline values: CDR1 SEHNR, CDR2 FQNEAQ (reference sequence). This CDR3 is 13 amino acids long. CDR3 sequence reads: CASRRAGGTEAFF. CDR3 sequence (DNA): TGTGCCAGCAGGCGAGCCGGGGGCACTGAAGCTTTCTTT.

There are a few counts of this clonotype. V is TRBV12-3 or TRBV12-4 and J is TRBJ2-1, with D possibly matching TRBD1 (5 bases). The CDR3 has 11 residues. V was trimmed by 5 bases and J by 9 bases, leaving 8 bases between them. In DNA form, the CDR3 reads TGTGCCAGCAGTCAGGGTATTGAGCAGTTCTTC. It yields the protein CASSQGIEQFF.